The clone carrying this TCR beta chain was counted ten times or more. Its matching antigen is unknown. Genes and germline come from the mouse. The read ends 4 residues shy of where the CDR3 ends; the end is completed using the germline J gene. Looked up from germline, CDR1 is NSHNY and CDR2 is SYGAGN. The CDR3 spans 15 residues. The ends lost 3 bases at V and 1 base at J; junction bases unmatched: 4. The sample belongs to a study of CD8+ T cells in alopecia areata. Overall study context: Those receiving the skin were roughly 7-10-week-old female C3H/HeJ mice, whose grafts came from roughly 6-13-month-old C3H/HeJ donors with spontaneous alopecia. The study, taken as a whole, reports: Relative to mice, TCR sharing across patients was less clear, a difference possibly HLA-related. Affected lesional scalp, above all in alopecia totalis/universalis, was more clonal than normal scalp. The study also sequences resident alphabeta T cells of normal skin in scalp samples.

RNA extraction and reverse transcription yielded cDNA as sequencing template. The protocol was immunoSEQ multiplex PCR, while the TCRdb copy is restricted to in-frame clones and leaves out a portion. The repertoire has 200,000 to 300,000 clones, none seen only once; the ten largest take 1.2%. Cutaneous lymph node cells were pooled, and they were sorted using CD4, CD8alpha, NKG2D, NKG2ACE and other markers. This chain connects TRBV13-1 to TRBJ2-1; TRBD1 agrees at 7 bases. Sequencing was performed on CD4+ T cells sorted from a lymph node. The clonotype originates from a C3H/HeJ mouse with alopecia areata. The mice in this strain carry MHC haplotype H2-k. The CDR3 here is CASSAQQGNYAEQFF. The DNA read from the CDR3 is TGTGCCAGCAGTGCCCAACAGGGGAACTATGCT.